These T cell receptor beta chains were read from a single sample in a study of CD8+ T cells in alopecia areata. Measured with immunoSEQ multiplex PCR; TCRdb has only the in-frame clones, and not every one. In the table there are more than 150,000 clones, approximately 60% of which are singletons. Material: CD4+ T cells sorted from blood, obtained at week 4, from a patient treated with tofacitinib. All receptors derive from a human donor with alopecia areata. The CDR3 runs from the conserved cysteine through the conserved F or W. The D gene is left open where the match is weak. Clone size is given for some rows only: seen once, a few or many times, or a class if the clone is expanded.

j_call d_call clone_size v_call cdr3_aa cdr3_nt
TRBJ1-2 . . TRBV28 CASSSPGQLYRYGYTF TGTGCCAGCAGTTCCCCGGGACAACTCTATCGATATGGCTACACCTTC
TRBJ2-5 TRBD2 . TRBV6-4 CASSDSWRGESTQYF TGTGCCAGCAGTGACTCGTGGCGGGGGGAGAGTACCCAGTACTTC
TRBJ1-5 . . TRBV1 CTSSPRRGTGEHSNQPQHF TGCACCAGCAGCCCCCGACGCGGGACAGGAGAACATAGCAATCAGCCCCAGCATTTT
TRBJ2-7 TRBD1 . TRBV29-1 CSVESGTGPYEQYF TGCAGCGTTGAATCCGGGACAGGGCCATACGAGCAGTACTTC
TRBJ1-2 . . TRBV2 CARVIGTDGYTF TGTGCCCGCGTTATCGGGACTGATGGCTACACCTTC
TRBJ1-5 . . TRBV15 CATSSNLPPEAQHF TGTGCCACCAGCAGCAACCTGCCCCCTGAGGCCCAGCATTTT
TRBJ2-7 . . TRBV27 CASSSKPYEQYF TGTGCCAGCAGTTCAAAACCCTACGAGCAGTACTTC
TRBJ1-5 TRBD1 . TRBV10-3 CAISEQGAQGQPQHF TGTGCCATCAGTGAACAGGGGGCCCAAGGGCAGCCCCAGCATTTT
TRBJ1-2 . . TRBV5-1 CASSLGTGNYGYTF TGCGCCAGCAGCTTGGGCACGGGCAACTATGGCTACACCTTC
TRBJ1-2 . . TRBV29-1 CSVRRTGRGDYGYTF TGCAGCGTAAGACGTACAGGGCGAGGTGACTATGGCTACACCTTC
TRBJ1-1 . . TRBV18 CASSPPLRGRGTEAFF TGTGCCAGCTCACCGCCGTTGAGGGGACGGGGCACTGAAGCTTTCTTT
TRBJ2-3 . . TRBV2 CASLNGWSTDTQYF TGTGCCAGCTTGAACGGTTGGAGCACAGATACGCAGTATTTT
TRBJ2-3 . . TRBV30 CAWSVTGEGTDTQYF TGTGCCTGGAGTGTAACCGGGGAGGGCACAGATACGCAGTATTTT
TRBJ2-5 TRBD1 . TRBV7-2 CASSAGTGFNAQYF TGTGCCAGCAGTGCCGGGACAGGGTTTAACGCCCAGTACTTC
TRBJ1-1 TRBD1 . TRBV29-1 CSVPGVGQANTEAFF TGCAGCGTTCCCGGGGTCGGACAGGCGAACACTGAGGCTTTCTTT
TRBJ2-7 TRBD1 . TRBV14 CASSQRQGLSYEQYF TGTGCCAGCAGCCAGAGACAGGGGCTCTCCTACGAGCAGTACTTC
TRBJ1-2 . few TRBV15 CATSRDPEYGYTF TGTGCCACCAGCAGAGACCCCGAATATGGCTACACCTTC
TRBJ1-2 TRBD1 many TRBV23-1 CASSLKGTGRDYGYTF TGCGCCAGCAGTCTTAAAGGGACAGGGAGGGACTATGGCTACACCTTC
TRBJ1-2 . . TRBV15 CATSRVGTIGYTF TGTGCCACCAGCAGAGTCGGGACAATAGGCTACACCTTC
TRBJ2-7 . . TRBV7-2 CASSPAIRGGSYEQYF TGTGCCAGCAGCCCCGCTATAAGGGGGGGCTCCTACGAGCAGTACTTC
TRBJ1-3 . . TRBV30 CAWGNSGNTIYF TGTGCCTGGGGCAACTCTGGAAACACCATATATTTT